The 27 T cell receptor beta chains reported below all come from one sample, sequenced in a study of Graves' ophthalmopathy and Graves' hyperthyroidism. RNA transcripts yielded amplified TCR beta CDR3 regions. An initial RT-PCR round employing HTBI primers preceded a second-round multiplex PCR. TCRdb re-derived calls from the multiplex PCR reads in MiXCR, one entry per CDR3 protein. The profile shows 350,000 to 450,000 distinct CDR3 sequences, 18% of them singletons. Sequenced material: peripheral blood. The receptors stem from a woman under 30 with Graves' ophthalmopathy.

This clonotype appeared many times. The chain is built from TRBV2 and TRBJ2-7, with D maybe TRBD2 (5 bases). The ends were cut back, 7 bases at V and 6 bases at J, with 10 bases in the middle. Germline CDR1 is SNHLY and CDR2 is FYNNEI. The CDR3 has 11 residues. In nucleotides, the CDR3 is TGTGCCAGCACCCGAGAGGGCGAGCAGTACTTC. This encodes CASTREGEQYF.

This clonotype was counted once. V and J are TRBV19 and TRBJ1-1, with a weak D call TRBD1 (6 bases). The V gene's germline CDR1 is LNHDA and CDR2 SQIVND (reference sequence). V shed 7 bases and J shed 2 bases, with 14 bases lying between them. There are 14 residues in the CDR3. The CDR3 reads CASKKQGLNTEAFF. For the CDR3, the DNA is TGTGCCAGTAAAAAACAGGGTTTAAACACTGAAGCTTTCTTT.

This clonotype came up many times. The V gene is TRBV7-2, the J gene TRBJ2-7; D may be TRBD1 or TRBD2 (5 bases each). Trimming removed 1 base from V and 6 bases from J, with 22 bases in between. CDR1 is SGHTA and CDR2 is FQGNSA in the germline V gene. The CDR3 length is 17 residues. CDR3 loop: CASSLGLAGQKSGEQYF. The CDR3 DNA reads TGTGCCAGCAGCTTAGGGCTAGCAGGGCAGAAATCGGGCGAGCAGTACTTC.

CDR3 in amino acids: CASSFPPGLAGGWRNIQYF. In nucleotides, the CDR3 is TGTGCCAGCAGTTTCCCTCCGGGACTAGCGGGAGGATGGAGAAACATTCAGTACTTC. The V and J genes are TRBV12-3 or TRBV12-4 and TRBJ2-4; 15 bases line up with TRBD2. The CDR3 runs 19 residues. J was trimmed by 6 bases and V by 3 bases; bases with no gene match: 12.

This clonotype was found once. Just one base apart from a much larger clone, this may be a read error. The chain couples TRBV20-1 to TRBJ2-2; 7 nucleotides align to TRBD2. The germline V gene has CDR1 DFQATT and CDR2 SNEGSKA (reference sequence). Trimming at V came to 0 bases and at J to 10 bases, leaving 11 bases not matched to a gene. CDR3 length: 15 amino acids. CDR3 sequence (DNA): TGCAGTGCTAGAGATGGCGCGGGAGTGGCCGAGGAGCTGTTTTTT. Its protein product is CSARDGAGVAEELFF.

This clonotype was counted at least ten times. The chain carries TRBV29-1 and TRBJ2-3; perhaps TRBD2 as D (5 bases). Trimming took 7 bases from V and 4 from J, leaving 12 bases between them. This CDR3 contains 12 residues. Germline CDR1 SQVTM, CDR2 ANQGSEA. The CDR3 protein is CSAPSGADTQYF. For the CDR3, the DNA is TGCAGCGCGCCCTCCGGGGCAGATACGCAGTATTTT.

The rearrangement joins TRBV12-3 or TRBV12-4 to TRBJ1-3; TRBD1 agrees at 7 bases. Trimming cost V 6 bases and J 3 bases; bases outside gene matches: 5. This CDR3 region has 14 residues. The CDR3 nucleotides are TGTGCCAGCAGCCACAGGGGCGGTGGAAACACCATATATTTT. It translates to CASSHRGGGNTIYF.

The chain combines TRBV7-9 with TRBJ1-2, with D hard to call. Trimming pared 4 bases from V and 6 bases from J, leaving 9 bases between. Germline V gives CDR1 SEHNR, CDR2 FQNEAQ (reference sequence). The CDR3 runs to 12 residues. The CDR3 protein is CASSSTRDGYTF. The CDR3 DNA follows: TGTGCCAGCAGCTCTACGAGGGATGGCTACACCTTC.

This clonotype was counted ten times or more. The chain joins TRBV6-2 or TRBV6-3 to TRBJ2-5; TRBD2 aligns across 7 bases. Germline V CDR1 and CDR2: MNHEY, SVGEGT. V lost 6 bases and J lost 2; bases outside the gene matches: 12. The CDR3 has 16 amino acids. The CDR3 protein is CASSSLTSFRQETQYF. As DNA, the CDR3 is TGTGCCAGCAGCTCCCTGACTAGCTTTCGGCAAGAGACCCAGTACTTC.

This clonotype was detected ten times or more. The V and J genes are TRBV6-5 and TRBJ2-7; D perhaps matches TRBD2 (5 bases). The CDR3 loop spans 13 amino acids. CDR1 is MNHEY and CDR2 is SVGAGI in the germline V gene. The V gene lost 5 bases and the J gene lost 6 bases, with 14 bases spanning the gap. The CDR3 sequence is CASSNGLAGEQYF. In DNA, the CDR3 is TGTGCCAGCAGTAACGGGCTAGCTGGCGAGCAGTACTTC.

This clonotype was observed at least ten times. This chain joins TRBV9 and TRBJ2-5; 8 nucleotides match TRBD2. Germline V gives CDR1 SGDLS, CDR2 YYNGEE. This CDR3 spans 15 amino acids. The junction had 10 bases not matched to a gene; V was cut back by 4 bases and J by 5 bases. The CDR3 loop reads CASSLGGGPRETQYF. CDR3 DNA sequence: TGTGCCAGCAGCCTCGGGGGGGGGCCCCGGGAGACCCAGTACTTC.

The gene calls are TRBV7-2 and TRBJ1-2; the D is unclear. Trimming stripped 5 bases from V and 5 bases from J, with 12 bases between. This CDR3 contains 13 residues. Germline CDR1 is SGHTA and CDR2 is FQGNSA. The CDR3 DNA reads as TGTGCCAGCAGCCGTCTGGTTGGGTATGGCTACACCTTC. Protein sequence: CASSRLVGYGYTF.

This clonotype was observed many times. The V call is TRBV6-5, the J call TRBJ1-2; D gene ambiguous. CDR1 is MNHEY, CDR2 SVGAGI, per germline. V lost 0 bases to trimming and J lost 0 bases, with 11 bases between them. This CDR3 has 16 residues. The CDR3 reads CASSYSISQSNYGYTF. Here the CDR3 DNA reads TGTGCCAGCAGTTACTCGATTAGCCAGTCTAACTATGGCTACACCTTC.

The table lists this clonotype with many counts. The CDR3 sequence: CASSYAGTSAQETQYF. The CDR3, as DNA: TGTGCCAGCAGCTACGCCGGGACTAGCGCCCAAGAGACCCAGTACTTC. The genes are TRBV7-2 and TRBJ2-5, with 10 bases matching TRBD2. V shed 4 bases and J 1 base; nucleotides not matched to a gene: 6. The CDR3 totals 16 residues. The germline gives CDR1 SGHTA, CDR2 FQGNSA.

At least ten counts were recorded for this clonotype. V usage is TRBV29-1 and J usage is TRBJ2-7, with TRBD2 identical over 12 bases. CDR3 length equals 17 residues. Unmatched junction bases numbered 16, after V lost 4 bases and J lost 6 bases. CDR1 and CDR2 from the germline V gene are SQVTM and ANQGSEA. The CDR3 loop reads CSVAGSSTSGSPREQYF. The CDR3, as DNA: TGCAGCGTTGCAGGTTCATCGACTAGCGGGAGCCCCCGCGAGCAGTACTTC.

In its sample, this clonotype was seen many times. The CDR3 region has the DNA TGCGCCAGCGGAGGGACGGCCGACTCACCCCTCCACTTT. Amino acid sequence: CASGGTADSPLHF. This chain links TRBV10-2 with TRBJ1-6, with D maybe TRBD1 (5 bases). This CDR3 spans 13 amino acids. The V gene lost 8 bases and the J gene lost 10 bases, with 15 bases spanning the gap. The germline gives CDR1 WSHSY, CDR2 SAAADI.

This clonotype came up many times. The V gene is TRBV27, the J gene TRBJ2-7, with unresolved D. The CDR3 has 12 amino acids. Germline CDR1 MNHEY, CDR2 SMNVEV (reference sequence). Trimming cost V 8 bases and J 0 bases, with 8 bases left between them. CDR3 region: CASLSSSYEQYF. The CDR3 DNA reads as TGTGCCAGCCTTTCAAGCTCCTACGAGCAGTACTTC.

In its sample, this clonotype was seen many times. V gene TRBV30 combines with J gene TRBJ2-2; D perhaps matches TRBD1 (6 bases). The CDR3 runs 14 residues. The germline V gene encodes CDR1 GTSNPN and CDR2 SVGIG (reference sequence). V was pared by 5 bases and J by 2 bases, with 12 bases between. The CDR3, as DNA: TGTGCCTGGGTTGGGACATTAAACACCGGGGAGCTGTTTTTT. Translation gives CAWVGTLNTGELFF.

This clonotype has a count of ten or more. This chain connects TRBV12-3 or TRBV12-4 to TRBJ1-2, with TRBD1 identical over 9 bases. This CDR3 has 16 residues. V was pared by 5 bases and J by 4 bases, with 11 bases of the junction left unmatched. The CDR3 region has the DNA TGTGCCAGCAGTGCTTCCGGGACAGGGTTGGGCTATGGCTACACCTTC. Its translation: CASSASGTGLGYGYTF.

This clonotype was found many times. The CDR3 bases are TGTGCCAGCAGCACTCCCGACAGGGGGGTGTGGGGGTCCAATTCACCCCTCCACTTT. Its translation is CASSTPDRGVWGSNSPLHF. The rearrangement uses TRBV11-2 and TRBJ1-6; 9 bases are a match to TRBD1. CDR1 is SGHAT and CDR2 is FQNNGV in the germline V gene. The junction had 18 bases not matched to a gene; V was cut back by 5 bases and J by 7 bases. The CDR3 is made up of 19 amino acids.

The table lists this clonotype with many counts. The gene calls are TRBV7-2 and TRBJ1-2; possibly TRBD1 for D (6 bases). V shed 3 bases and J shed 5 bases, with 13 bases lying between them. CDR3 length equals 14 residues. The germline CDR1 and CDR2 sequences are SGHTA and FQGNSA. The CDR3 spells CASSFLGAQYGYTF. The CDR3, as DNA: TGTGCCAGCAGCTTTCTGGGGGCACAATATGGCTACACCTTC.

This clonotype has at least ten counts. The V and J genes are TRBV4-3 and TRBJ1-6; D is unclear. The CDR3 consists of 17 residues. CDR1 and CDR2 (germline): LGHNA, YSLEER. Deletions cut 0 bases from V and 9 bases from J, with 18 bases between. CDR3 bases: TGCGCCAGCAGCCAAGAGGGAATCGACGGTGGCTCTTCACCCCTCCACTTT. Translated: CASSQEGIDGGSSPLHF.

This clonotype was counted at least ten times. The CDR3 nucleotides are TGTGCCAGCAGTTTTTTATTAGGCCCGACGAACACCGGGGAGCTGTTTTTT. Amino acid sequence: CASSFLLGPTNTGELFF. The chain employs TRBV28 and TRBJ2-2; no definite D call. V lost 3 bases and J 0 bases, leaving 14 bases between the germline ends. Germline CDR1 is MDHEN and CDR2 is SYDVKM. The CDR3 covers 17 residues.

This clonotype came up many times. This rearrangement joins TRBV7-2 to TRBJ1-2; 7 nucleotides match TRBD1. V dropped 1 base and J dropped 3; count of bases not matched to a gene: 5. CDR3 length: 15 amino acids. The V gene's germline CDR1 is SGHTA and CDR2 FQGNSA. This CDR3 is CASSLVGGRDYGYTF. In DNA form, the CDR3 reads TGTGCCAGCAGCTTAGTAGGGGGCCGGGACTATGGCTACACCTTC.

Ten or more counts support this clonotype. The genes are TRBV28 and TRBJ1-3, with 8 bases aligning to TRBD1. V shed 5 bases and J 4 bases; nucleotides not matched to a gene: 13. Germline assignment: CDR1 MDHEN and CDR2 SYDVKM. The CDR3 length is 17 residues. The CDR3 nucleotides are TGTGCCAGCAGTCTTGGATGGGCAGGGGGCGAAGGAAACACCATATATTTT. It translates to CASSLGWAGGEGNTIYF.

This clonotype was observed at least ten times. Here the CDR3 DNA reads TGTGCCAGCAGTCCCAGGCGCAGGGGTGAGACCGGGGAGCTGTTTTTT. This encodes CASSPRRRGETGELFF. J is TRBJ2-2 and V is TRBV11-2; D may be TRBD1 (6 bases). V was trimmed by 6 bases and J by 5 bases, leaving 19 bases between them. The CDR3 totals 16 residues. Looked up from germline, CDR1 is SGHAT and CDR2 is FQNNGV.

The V call is TRBV6-1, the J call TRBJ1-5; possible D gene TRBD1, 6 bases. The ends were cut back, 6 bases at V and 0 bases at J, with 12 bases in the middle. CDR3 length: 15 amino acids. Germline V lookup: CDR1 MNHNS, CDR2 SASEGT. The CDR3: CASRADRNSNQPQHF. The CDR3 region has the DNA TGTGCCAGCAGGGCGGACAGAAATAGCAATCAGCCCCAGCATTTT.